The TCR beta chain described here comes from a study of shared clonotypes between healthy human individuals (dated by TCRdb to about 2020). A note on the overall study: The cohort included a few men and two women between 18 and 49 years of age. For each donor, three plates each were used for CD4 naive and CD4 memory, two plates were used for CD8 naive, and one plate was used for CD8 memory. To increase sequencing depth and limit assay-specific biases, TCR repertoire library preparation and sequencing were carried out by different laboratories using diverse techniques. Each donor's leukapheresis produced roughly between about 0.9 and 9.5 billion PBMCs. Blood TCR repertoires of about 5 healthy adults were deeply sequenced to estimate repertoire size and the extent of clonotype sharing between individuals.

As concerns this clone: This clone's antigen is unknown. Base quality data are lacking; no much larger clone is found one base away. This sample includes further DNA sequences coding for the same CDR3.

The paper's findings and limits, for the study overall: Rarefaction of sorted-subset datasets indicated incomplete sequencing despite the large sequencing depth. Pairwise subsampling indicated that sequencing depth was expected to affect the degree of clonotype sharing among donors. Compared with non-shared clonotypes, the clonotypes found in all four sorted-subset donors had higher generation probabilities. Across a handful of donors, around 5% of naive CD4, approximately 3.6% of naive CD8, roughly 2.3% of memory CD4, and 0.3% to 0.45% of memory CD8 clonotypes were shared. Because the study included a small number of donors, the genetic and exposure-history diversity represented was limited. Only blood was sampled, and tissue TCR repertoires likely differ from those in blood. Naive subsets generally had larger estimated clonotype richness than memory subsets did.

Using the deep immunoSEQ assay, multiplex PCR amplified TCR CDR3 regions from genomic DNA. Genomic DNA extracted from each cell subset was distributed evenly over all wells of several immunoSEQ 96-well plates, and each plate served as one replicate. For sorted subsets, 150 to 200 ng genomic DNA, equal to 30,000 to 35,000 T cell genomes, was loaded into each replicate PCR. Purified libraries were measured with a Qubit 3.0 fluorometer, size-checked on a Bioanalyzer 2100, and measured again with the KAPA Library Quantification kit. Each immunoSEQ 96-well plate was sequenced on its own single-read 150-cycle Illumina NextSeq 550 flow cell. As for how the authors treated the data: Because the immunoSEQ output included only junctional sequences and no quality scores, the filtering could not be the same as the filtering used for full-length reads. Sequences were annotated with PyIR, a Python wrapper for IgBLAST v1.9, and V/J genes and CDR3 were assigned using IMGT germline references. Reads were removed for weak V/J assignments (E-value above 1e-6), missing CDR3, stop codons, out-of-frame junctions, or ambiguous translated residues. V3J clonotypes were defined as sequences sharing an identical inferred V gene, J gene, and CDR3 amino acid sequence. To compute the percentage overlap between repertoires, the number of shared unique clonotypes was divided by the size of the smaller repertoire. Richness of each repertoire was evaluated using RTK rarefaction, the Chao1 estimator, and Recon v2.1 estimates of unobserved clonotypes. For all TCRbeta clonotypes obtained by the gDNA method from several donors, generation probabilities were computed with OLGA. Sourced from immuneACCESS, this table was stored by TCRdb with only in-frame sequences that have V and J called. A share of the clones is absent; for the studies checked, an unresolved V gene accounts for under half, and the remainder has no known explanation. The V and J calls and clone size come from that table; D and trimming were worked out from the DNA. This sample has over 2 million clones in its table, and 90% to 95% of those were observed once. The ten largest clonotypes hold 0.1% to 0.15% of the sample.

Donors were healthy HIV-negative adults with no recently reported acute infections or vaccinations. Only Caucasian adults living in Nashville, Tennessee, USA were represented among the donors. CD4+ T cells were enriched by magnetic negative selection; naive cells were then positively selected on CD45RA, and the negative fraction formed the memory subset. After blood collection by leukapheresis, PBMCs were isolated using Ficoll-Histopaque density gradient centrifugation and then cryopreserved in the vapor phase of liquid nitrogen. Analytical flow cytometry was used to check the purity and quantity of every magnetically sorted T cell population. Genomic DNA was isolated from each sorted fraction and quantified by UV absorbance on a Nanodrop 2000c. At the junction V is shortened by 0 bases and J by 2 bases, with 7 bases in between. From a lookup of the germline V gene, CDR1 and CDR2 are KGHSH and LQKENI. The CDR3 covers 14 residues, taking in both the cysteine and the phenylalanine. Only CDR3 DNA is held: 42 bases, read in frame from base 1.

This sequence originates from a man younger than 30 in good health. The sample consisted of naive CD4+ T cells sorted from blood. The cell subset or site label, read with the paper, signifies: CD45RA+ positively selected. Recombination linked TRBV18 to TRBJ2-5, with the D segment identity uncertain. The CDR3 protein is CASSPPSLQETQYF. The DNA sequence is TGTGCCAGCTCACCACCAAGCTTACAAGAGACCCAGTACTTC. Beyond the CDR3, the reference TRBV18 and TRBJ2-5 genes provide the residues; the full variable domain reads: NAGVMQNPRHLVRRRGQEARLRCSPMKGHSHVYWYRQLPEEGLKFMVYLQKENIIDESGMPKERFSAEFPKEGPSILRIQQVVRGDSAAYFCASSPPSLQETQYFGPGTRLLVL.